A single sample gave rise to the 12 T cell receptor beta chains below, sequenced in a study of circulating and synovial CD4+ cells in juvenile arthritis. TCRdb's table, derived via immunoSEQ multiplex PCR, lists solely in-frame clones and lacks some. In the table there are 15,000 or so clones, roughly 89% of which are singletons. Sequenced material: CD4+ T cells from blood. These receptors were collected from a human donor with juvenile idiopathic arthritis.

The CDR3 loop reads CASSSTGGRGDTIYF. The CDR3 coding sequence is TGCGCCAGCAGCTCCACCGGGGGGAGAGGGGACACCATATATTTT. The V call is TRBV5-1, the J call TRBJ1-3; TRBD1 might be the D (5 bases). The germline V gene has CDR1 SGHRS and CDR2 YFSETQ. V was shortened by 3 bases and J by 8 bases, with 18 bases between the two germline ends. This CDR3 comprises 15 residues. Based on the CDR3 plus reference TRBV5-1 and TRBJ1-3, the full variable domain is KAGVTQTPRYLIKTRGQQVTLSCSPISGHRSVSWYQQTPGQGLQFLFEYFSETQRNKGNFPGRFSGRQFSNSRSEMNVSTLELGDSALYLCASSSTGGRGDTIYFGEGSWLTVV.

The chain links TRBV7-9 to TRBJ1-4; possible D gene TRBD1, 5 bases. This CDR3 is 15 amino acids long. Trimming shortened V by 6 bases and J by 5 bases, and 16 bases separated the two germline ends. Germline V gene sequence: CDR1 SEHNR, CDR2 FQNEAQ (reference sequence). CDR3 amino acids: CASSRKGPRNEKLFF. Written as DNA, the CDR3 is TGTGCCAGCAGTAGAAAGGGGCCCCGGAATGAAAAACTGTTTTTT.

DNA for the CDR3: TGTGCCAGTAGCCCGGGACAGTCTCCGGCAGATACGCAGTATTTT. It encodes CASSPGQSPADTQYF. The chain combines TRBV19 with TRBJ2-3; 7 bases are a match to TRBD1. The CDR3 is 15 residues long. Losses at the gene ends were 6 bases for V and 4 bases for J; bases not matched to a gene: 10. Germline V CDR1 and CDR2: LNHDA, SQIVND (reference sequence).

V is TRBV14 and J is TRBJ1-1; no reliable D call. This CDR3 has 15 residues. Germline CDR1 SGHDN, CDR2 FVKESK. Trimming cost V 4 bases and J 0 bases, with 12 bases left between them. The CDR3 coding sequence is TGTGCCAGCAGCCCCCTGCGGCATATGAACACTGAAGCTTTCTTT. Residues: CASSPLRHMNTEAFF.

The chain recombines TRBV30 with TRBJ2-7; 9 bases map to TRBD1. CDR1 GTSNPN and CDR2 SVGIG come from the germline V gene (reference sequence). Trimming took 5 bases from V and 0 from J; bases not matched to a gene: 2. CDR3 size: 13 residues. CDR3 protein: CAWLDRGSYEQYF. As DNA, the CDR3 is TGTGCCTGGCTGGACAGGGGCTCCTACGAGCAGTACTTC. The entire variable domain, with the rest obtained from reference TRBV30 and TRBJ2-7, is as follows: SQTIHQWPATLVQPVGSPLSLECTVEGTSNPNLYWYRQAAGRGLQLLFYSVGIGQISSEVPQNLSASRPQDRQFILSSKKLLLSDSGFYLCAWLDRGSYEQYFGPGTRLTVT.

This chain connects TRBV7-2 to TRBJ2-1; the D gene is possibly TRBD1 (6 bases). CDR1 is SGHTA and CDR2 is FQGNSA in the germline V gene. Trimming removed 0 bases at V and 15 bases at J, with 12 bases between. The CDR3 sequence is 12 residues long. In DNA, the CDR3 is TGTGCCAGCAGCTTAGCGTGGGACACCGCGTTCTTC. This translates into CASSLAWDTAFF.

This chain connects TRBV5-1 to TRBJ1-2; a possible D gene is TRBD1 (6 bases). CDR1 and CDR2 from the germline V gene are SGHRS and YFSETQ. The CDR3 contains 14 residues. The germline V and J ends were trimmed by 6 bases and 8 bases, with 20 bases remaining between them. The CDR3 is CASKYVWRQVGYTF. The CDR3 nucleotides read TGCGCCAGCAAGTATGTGTGGAGACAGGTCGGCTACACCTTC. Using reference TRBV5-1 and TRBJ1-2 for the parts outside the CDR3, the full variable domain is KAGVTQTPRYLIKTRGQQVTLSCSPISGHRSVSWYQQTPGQGLQFLFEYFSETQRNKGNFPGRFSGRQFSNSRSEMNVSTLELGDSALYLCASKYVWRQVGYTFGSGTRLTVV.

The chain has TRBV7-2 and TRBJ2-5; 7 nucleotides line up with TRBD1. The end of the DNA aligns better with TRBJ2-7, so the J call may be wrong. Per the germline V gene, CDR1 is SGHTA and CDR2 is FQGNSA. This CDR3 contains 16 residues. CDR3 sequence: CASSLGVQGRGYEQYF. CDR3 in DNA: TGTGCCAGCAGCTTAGGCGTACAGGGGAGAGGCTACGAGCAGTACTTC.

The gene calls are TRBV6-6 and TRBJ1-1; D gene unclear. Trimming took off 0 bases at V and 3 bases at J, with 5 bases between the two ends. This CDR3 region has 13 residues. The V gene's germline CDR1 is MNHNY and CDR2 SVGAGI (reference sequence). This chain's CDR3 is CASSYSEDTEAFF. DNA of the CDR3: TGTGCCAGCAGTTACTCTGAGGACACTGAAGCTTTCTTT.

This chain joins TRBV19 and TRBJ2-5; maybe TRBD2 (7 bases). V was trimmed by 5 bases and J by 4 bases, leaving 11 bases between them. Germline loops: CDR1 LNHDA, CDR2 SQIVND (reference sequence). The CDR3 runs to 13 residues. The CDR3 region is CASSRGARETQYF. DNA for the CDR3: TGTGCCAGTAGTCGGGGGGCGCGAGAGACCCAGTACTTC.

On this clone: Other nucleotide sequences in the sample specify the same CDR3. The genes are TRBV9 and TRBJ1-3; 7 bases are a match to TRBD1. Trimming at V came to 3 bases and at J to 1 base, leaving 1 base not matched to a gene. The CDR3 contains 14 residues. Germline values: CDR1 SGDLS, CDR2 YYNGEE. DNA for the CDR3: TGTGCCAGCAGCGGGACAGGTTCTGGAAACACCATATATTTT. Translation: CASSGTGSGNTIYF.

The CDR3 spells CASSPRVLATNEKLFF. For the CDR3, the DNA is TGTGCCAGCAGCCCCAGGGTCCTTGCAACTAATGAAAAACTGTTTTTT. V is TRBV7-9 and J is TRBJ1-4, with D perhaps matching TRBD1 (5 bases). CDR3 length: 16 residues. V was shortened by 5 bases and J by 0 bases, with 13 bases between the two germline ends. The germline CDR1 and CDR2 sequences are SEHNR and FQNEAQ (reference sequence).